One and the same sample provided the 32 T cell receptor beta chains below, sequenced in a study of blood T cell repertoires in COVID-19. TCRdb keeps only in-frame clones here, not all; method: immunoSEQ multiplex PCR. The data contain 250,000 to 300,000 clones, roughly 79% of them seen just once; the ten biggest clones take up roughly 2.9%. The specimen was peripheral blood. The receptor set was obtained from a woman in her fifties or sixties with active or convalescent COVID-19.

The chain has TRBV18 and TRBJ1-2, with a weak D call TRBD1 (5 bases). The germline V gene encodes CDR1 KGHSH and CDR2 LQKENI. V was trimmed by 2 bases and J by 9 bases, leaving 22 bases between them. This CDR3 has 16 amino acids. Written as DNA, the CDR3 is TGTGCCAGCTCACCAACTGGGGGGAGTACAGTGGGGAGCTACACCTTC. Amino acid sequence: CASSPTGGSTVGSYTF.

V is TRBV19 and J is TRBJ2-7; 9 nucleotides line up with TRBD1. Germline V gene sequence: CDR1 LNHDA, CDR2 SQIVND (reference sequence). CDR3 size: 16 residues. With 1 base clipped from V and 2 bases from J, the junction kept 6 bases outside the gene matches. The CDR3 is CASSIGLRDRAYEQYF. The CDR3, as DNA: TGTGCCAGTAGTATAGGGCTCCGGGACAGGGCCTACGAGCAGTACTTC.

The gene calls are TRBV7-2 and TRBJ1-2; TRBD1 matches at 7 bases. CDR1 SGHTA and CDR2 FQGNSA come from the germline V gene. J gave up 7 bases and V 2 bases, and 22 bases lay outside the gene matches. The CDR3 runs to 19 residues. CDR3 in amino acids: CASSLTIGRSAGGRFGYTF. The CDR3 coding sequence is TGTGCCAGCAGCTTAACGATTGGGAGGTCCGCAGGGGGAAGATTTGGCTACACCTTC.

The chain has TRBV2 and TRBJ2-5; 15 positions match TRBD2. The CDR3 contains 16 residues. The junction had 5 bases not matched to a gene; V was cut back by 8 bases and J by 1 base. The germline V gene has CDR1 SNHLY and CDR2 FYNNEI. The CDR3 region is CASGGLAGGTQETQYF. DNA for the CDR3: TGTGCCAGCGGGGGACTAGCGGGGGGCACCCAAGAGACCCAGTACTTC.

This clone was seen a few times. The chain recombines TRBV28 with TRBJ1-2; weak D call: TRBD1 (6 bases). Trimming left V 7 bases short and J 4 bases short, with 19 bases between. The CDR3 contains 15 residues. CDR1 MDHEN and CDR2 SYDVKM come from the germline V gene. The chain's CDR3 is CASISHGGRVYGYTF. In nucleotides, the CDR3 is TGTGCCAGCATCTCTCATGGGGGCAGGGTCTATGGCTACACCTTC.

V usage is TRBV4-2 and J usage is TRBJ2-1; D perhaps matches TRBD1 (6 bases). Germline loops: CDR1 LGHNA, CDR2 YNFKEQ. The length of the CDR3 is 14 residues. The V end was cut by 4 bases, the J end by 15 bases, with 22 bases between. The CDR3 sequence is CASSPEVGAREPFF. DNA for the CDR3: TGTGCCAGCAGCCCAGAGGTGGGGGCCAGGGAACCGTTCTTC.

The CDR3 loop is CASSRTGENEKLFF. For the CDR3, the DNA is TGTGCCAGCAGTCGGACAGGGGAGAATGAAAAACTGTTTTTT. This chain links TRBV6-5 with TRBJ1-4, with TRBD1 matching 9 bases. The V gene end was trimmed by 5 bases and the J gene end by 5 bases; junction bases not matched to a gene: 3. This CDR3 has 14 residues. Germline values: CDR1 MNHEY, CDR2 SVGAGI.

The chain carries TRBV11-1 and TRBJ2-5; D is possibly TRBD2 (6 bases). Trimming cost V 5 bases and J 1 base, with 11 bases left between them. Germline-derived CDR1 and CDR2 are SGHAT and FQDESV (reference sequence). This CDR3 is 14 amino acids long. The CDR3 nucleotides are TGTGCCAGCAGCGTCGCGGGATTCCAAGAGACCCAGTACTTC. Translated: CASSVAGFQETQYF.

The V call is TRBV4-3, the J call TRBJ2-2; 9 bases fit TRBD1. The CDR3 runs 17 residues. V was pared by 6 bases and J by 5 bases, with 13 bases of the junction left unmatched. Germline assignment: CDR1 LGHNA and CDR2 YSLEER. The DNA of the CDR3 is TGCGCCAGCAGGGCCCCGGGACAGGGTTTTTCAACCGGGGAGCTGTTTTTT. This sequence encodes CASRAPGQGFSTGELFF.

The V call is TRBV5-1, the J call TRBJ2-3; perhaps TRBD1 as D (6 bases). The CDR3 consists of 16 residues. Trimming cost V 1 base and J 2 bases, with 14 bases left between them. Germline V gene data show CDR1 as SGHRS and CDR2 as YFSETQ. In DNA, the CDR3 is TGCGCCAGCAGCTTGTCCGGGACACCCCACACAGATACGCAGTATTTT. Protein product: CASSLSGTPHTDTQYF.

The CDR3 coding sequence is TGTGCCATCAGTGACCAGGGGGTTATTGGAAACACCATATATTTT. This translates into CAISDQGVIGNTIYF. The V gene is TRBV10-3, the J gene TRBJ1-3; 7 nucleotides line up with TRBD1. V trimming: 3 bases; J trimming: 3 bases; junction bases outside the gene matches: 5. Germline V lookup: CDR1 ENHRY, CDR2 SYGVKD. The CDR3 spans 15 residues.

The chain has TRBV7-2 and TRBJ2-7; 9 nucleotides align to TRBD1. Germline CDR1 and CDR2: SGHTA and FQGNSA. The ends lost 5 bases at V and 4 bases at J; junction bases unmatched: 6. The CDR3 consists of 14 residues. CDR3 bases: TGTGCCAGCAGCCCGGACAGGGGAAGATACGAGCAGTACTTC. The encoded protein is CASSPDRGRYEQYF.

V usage is TRBV7-7 and J usage is TRBJ2-7; 7 bases line up with TRBD1. V was clipped by 2 bases and J by 6 bases; unmatched bases: 4. The CDR3 extends over 13 amino acids. Germline CDR1 SSHAT, CDR2 FNYEAQ (reference sequence). CDR3 sequence reads: CASSLQTGSEQYF. The CDR3, as DNA: TGTGCCAGCAGCTTACAGACAGGGAGCGAGCAGTACTTC.

V gene TRBV7-2 combines with J gene TRBJ1-1; no clear D. V was trimmed by 5 bases and J by 1 base, leaving 11 bases between them. This CDR3 is 14 amino acids long. Per the germline V gene, CDR1 is SGHTA and CDR2 is FQGNSA. The CDR3 DNA sequence: TGTGCCAGCAGCCCCCTTAGGAGGAACACTGAAGCTTTCTTT. This translates into CASSPLRRNTEAFF.

V gene TRBV19 combines with J gene TRBJ2-5; TRBD1 matches 9 bases. V lost 9 bases, J lost 3 bases, and 20 bases stayed unmatched. The CDR3 length is 18 residues. Looked up from germline, CDR1 is LNHDA and CDR2 is SQIVND (reference sequence). CDR3 sequence reads: CARVRVGDGTGKKETQYF. In nucleotides, the CDR3 is TGTGCCAGGGTCCGGGTGGGGGATGGGACAGGGAAAAAAGAGACCCAGTACTTC. The entire variable domain, with the rest obtained from reference TRBV19 and TRBJ2-5, is as follows: DGGITQSPKYLFRKEGQNVTLSCEQNLNHDAMYWYRQDPGQGLRLIYYSQIVNDFQKGDIAEGYSVSREKKESFPLTVTSAQKNPTAFYLCARVRVGDGTGKKETQYFGPGTRLLVL.

This clone was observed a few times. Additional DNA sequences in this sample encode the identical CDR3. CDR3 nucleotide sequence: TGTGCCAGCAGTTTATCGGGGGGAACTGAAGCTTTCTTT. It specifies CASSLSGGTEAFF. The V and J genes are TRBV12-3 or TRBV12-4 and TRBJ1-1; D is possibly TRBD1 (5 bases). V was clipped by 2 bases and J by 5 bases, with 9 bases between them. The CDR3 spans 13 residues.

The gene calls are TRBV4-2 and TRBJ1-1; no definite D call. The germline gives CDR1 LGHNA, CDR2 YNFKEQ. There are 13 residues in the CDR3. Deletions cut 0 bases from V and 6 bases from J, with 8 bases between. The CDR3 reads CASSQDGVAEAFF. CDR3 DNA sequence: TGTGCCAGCAGCCAAGACGGGGTCGCTGAAGCTTTCTTT.

This clone was seen a few times. This chain connects TRBV20-1 to TRBJ1-2, with 9 bases aligning to TRBD1. Germline-derived CDR1 and CDR2 are DFQATT and SNEGSKA (reference sequence). V lost 6 bases and J lost 10; bases outside the gene matches: 6. The CDR3 is 11 residues long. The CDR3 DNA reads as TGCAGTGCACGACAGGGGGTTCTCTACACCTTC. Translated: CSARQGVLYTF.

This chain uses TRBV5-1 with TRBJ2-1, with 9 bases aligning to TRBD1. This CDR3 has 15 amino acids. After removal of 2 bases from V and 8 bases from J, the junction contained 8 bases not matched to a gene. Per the germline V gene, CDR1 is SGHRS and CDR2 is YFSETQ. The CDR3 sequence: CASSFPDRGDYEQFF. CDR3 nucleotides: TGCGCCAGCAGCTTCCCCGACAGGGGGGACTATGAGCAGTTCTTC.

The chain joins TRBV25-1 to TRBJ1-2, with a weak D call TRBD1 (6 bases). Trimming shortened V by 4 bases and J by 5 bases, and 14 bases separated the two germline ends. Germline values: CDR1 MGHDK, CDR2 SYGVNS. CDR3 length equals 14 residues. This CDR3 reads CASSAAGTRYGYTF. The CDR3 DNA is TGTGCCAGCAGTGCCGCCGGGACACGGTATGGCTACACCTTC.

This chain joins TRBV19 and TRBJ2-1; TRBD1 is a possible D gene (6 bases). CDR3 length: 14 residues. V gave up 7 bases and J gave up 4 bases, with 14 bases separating them. Germline CDR1 is LNHDA and CDR2 is SQIVND (reference sequence). This CDR3 is CASKRSGAYNEQFF. The DNA for the CDR3 is TGTGCCAGTAAGAGATCAGGGGCATACAATGAGCAGTTCTTC.

V and J are TRBV20-1 and TRBJ1-5; tentatively, D is TRBD1 (5 bases). The V and J ends lost 3 bases and 0 bases respectively, with 15 bases between them. The CDR3 is 16 residues long. Germline values: CDR1 DFQATT, CDR2 SNEGSKA (reference sequence). This CDR3 is CSASYGRVNSNQPQHF. The CDR3 DNA is TGCAGTGCTAGTTACGGCAGGGTCAATAGCAATCAGCCCCAGCATTTT.

The chain couples TRBV11-2 to TRBJ2-1; 9 positions match TRBD1. Germline trimming cut 5 bases from V and 3 bases from J; bases unmatched to any gene: 8. Per the germline V gene, CDR1 is SGHAT and CDR2 is FQNNGV. The CDR3 length is 16 residues. As DNA, the CDR3 is TGTGCCAGCAGCAGTACCGGGACAGGGTTCTACAATGAGCAGTTCTTC. This translates into CASSSTGTGFYNEQFF.

The rearrangement joins TRBV28 to TRBJ2-7; D is perhaps TRBD2 (6 bases). Trimming removed 5 bases at V and 2 bases at J, with 16 bases between. Germline CDR1 reads MDHEN; CDR2 reads SYDVKM. CDR3 length equals 15 residues. As DNA, the CDR3 is TGTGCCAGCAGTCCCGAGTCTTGGGGGGCCTACGAGCAGTACTTC. This encodes CASSPESWGAYEQYF.

J is TRBJ1-1 and V is TRBV28; TRBD1 is a possible D gene (5 bases). Looked up from germline, CDR1 is MDHEN and CDR2 is SYDVKM. This CDR3 comprises 13 residues. The V end was cut by 6 bases, the J end by 4 bases, with 12 bases between. The CDR3 here is CASSYDSLTEAFF. In DNA, the CDR3 is TGTGCCAGCAGCTACGACAGCCTCACTGAAGCTTTCTTT.

The chain links TRBV7-8 to TRBJ2-5; tentative D call: TRBD1 (5 bases). Germline V gene lookup returns CDR1 SGHVS and CDR2 FQNEAQ. CDR3 size: 18 residues. V was trimmed by 3 bases and J by 5 bases, leaving 25 bases between them. The CDR3 is CASSFPAGKRPRRETQYF. DNA of the CDR3: TGTGCCAGCAGCTTTCCCGCAGGGAAGAGGCCCCGCAGGGAGACCCAGTACTTC.

The V call is TRBV3-1 (or the pseudogene TRBV3-2), the J call TRBJ1-2; D gene ambiguous. Germline V gene lookup returns CDR1 LGHDT and CDR2 YNNKEL (reference sequence). Trimming stripped 0 bases from V and 4 bases from J, with 18 bases between. The CDR3 totals 17 residues. DNA of the CDR3: TGTGCCAGCAGCCAAGATCAGAACGGACTACTTATCTATGGCTACACCTTC. It encodes CASSQDQNGLLIYGYTF.

This clone was found a few times. The rearrangement links TRBV13 to TRBJ2-7, with no clear D. Germline V gene sequence: CDR1 PRHDT, CDR2 FYEKMQ (reference sequence). The CDR3 length is 14 residues. Trimming took 5 bases from V and 1 from J, leaving 12 bases between them. CDR3 DNA sequence: TGTGCCAGCAGCCGTCCAGGTACTTCCTACGAGCAGTACTTC. Residues: CASSRPGTSYEQYF.

V gene TRBV5-1 combines with J gene TRBJ2-7; D perhaps matches TRBD1 (7 bases). The ends were cut back, 0 bases at V and 6 bases at J, with 13 bases in the middle. Germline assignment: CDR1 SGHRS and CDR2 YFSETQ. The CDR3 totals 14 residues. The chain's CDR3 is CASSLAGGRGEQYF. CDR3 bases: TGCGCCAGCAGCTTGGCAGGGGGGCGCGGCGAGCAGTACTTC.

The rearrangement links TRBV29-1 to TRBJ1-2; D not certain. Looked up from germline, CDR1 is SQVTM and CDR2 is ANQGSEA. The CDR3 runs 15 residues. V lost 5 bases, J lost 4 bases, and 20 bases lay in between. CDR3 region: CSVKLVDGPGYGYTF. CDR3 DNA sequence: TGCAGCGTTAAGCTGGTAGATGGCCCGGGCTATGGCTACACCTTC.

V is TRBV11-2 and J is TRBJ1-6; tentatively, D is TRBD1 (6 bases). The V end lost 3 bases, the J end lost 6 bases, and 18 bases lay between the germline ends. The CDR3 contains 17 residues. Germline-derived CDR1 and CDR2 are SGHAT and FQNNGV. In DNA form, the CDR3 reads TGTGCCAGCAGCTTCATATTCGGGGGGCAGCTTAATTCACCCCTCCACTTT. Its protein is CASSFIFGGQLNSPLHF.

The V call is TRBV5-4, the J call TRBJ2-1; 11 bases fit TRBD1. The CDR3 covers 15 residues. V was clipped by 2 bases and J by 8 bases; unmatched bases: 6. Germline V gene sequence: CDR1 SGHNT, CDR2 YYREEE (reference sequence). The CDR3 nucleotides are TGTGCCAGCAGCTTATGGACAGGGGGCACAGATGAGCAGTTCTTC. Protein sequence: CASSLWTGGTDEQFF. Full variable domain (remainder filled in from reference TRBV5-4 and TRBJ2-1): ETGVTQSPTHLIKTRGQQVTLRCSSQSGHNTVSWYQQALGQGPQFIFQYYREEENGRGNFPPRFSGLQFPNYSSELNVNALELDDSALYLCASSLWTGGTDEQFFGPGTRLTVL.